This record concerns one T cell receptor (beta chain) sequence. The antigen this receptor binds is unknown. Qualities for individual bases were not recorded, and no much larger clone is one base off. The data were taken from a study of cytomegalovirus exposure and HLA in healthy donors (dated by TCRdb to about 2017). Study-wide context: An earlier analysis of more than 550 of the donors reported approximately 260 Gb of sequence data and about 120 million unique TCR beta sequences obtained from approximately 180 million T cells. Roughly 300 gigabases of sequencing data and around 88 million unique TCR sequences made up an early release that covered over 550 HLA-typed donors. Among the roughly 400 genotyped donors, 81% belonged to the genetic ancestry cluster associated with self-reported Caucasian donors. The study aimed to test whether signatures of past pathogen exposure could be identified by cataloging public T cell receptors. The study used immunosequencing to profile the T cell repertoires of under 700 subjects and linked those repertoires to cytomegalovirus serostatus. Along with the roughly 610-subject first cohort, a separate validation cohort of about 110 different subjects was used. High-throughput TCR immunosequencing, statistical association of individual TCRs with disease status, and machine learning were combined to predict cytomegalovirus infection status. A later analysis re-analyzed previously published TCR beta repertoires from roughly 600 donors and added high-resolution HLA genotyping to study TCR occurrence patterns. In the later analysis, no new phenotypic data were used to find candidate immune exposures; instead, reliance was placed on TCR beta sequences and their occurrence across donors. In an earlier analysis of 500 to 650 of the donors, high-throughput TCR beta sequencing was used to judge whether each TCR beta V gene segment behaved as functional or pseudogenic. Donor age, sex, ethnicity and CMV serostatus were collected together with the repertoire data. A later genetic analysis took genome-wide SNP genotypes for about 65% of the 666 donors and used that subset as a discovery cohort. All discovery cohort repertoires had been generated on a single sequencing platform. Class I and class II HLA loci were covered by the typing at four-digit resolution. The number of typed donors differed by locus: about 620-630 for A, B, C, DRB1 and DQB1; 522 for DQA1; 606 for DPA1; and roughly 490 for DPB1. Roughly 5 DR-DQ haplotypes were handled as single units for association and clustering because linkage in the cohort was strong. Among around 400 genotyped donors of the cohort, an average of around 220,000 unique TCR beta nucleotide sequences was sequenced per donor, of which 15% to 20% were non-productive. The study at large found these results: In both the original and validation cohorts, the classifier was reported to diagnose cytomegalovirus status with high specificity and sensitivity. Compared with the approximately 720-donor mean, donors in an Asian-associated ancestry cluster had fewer N-insertions in productive TCRs, according to a later genetic analysis. Most TCR sequences were observed very rarely across donors, whereas some public TCRs were present in many individuals. The 87-base-pair reads could not distinguish some IMGT-functional V segments, including TRBV6-2 and TRBV6-3, so those segments were excluded. The presence/absence analyses assumed that sequencing depth was roughly uniform across donors, and that assumption may not be true. A few of the identified cytomegalovirus-associated TCR beta chains were confirmed in vitro to be specific for cytomegalovirus antigens. A later analysis found that most CMV-associated TCR beta chains appeared HLA-restricted, with HLA associations seemingly driven largely by CMV exposure. A further reported finding was that TCR beta sequences accurately predicted the HLA-A and HLA-B alleles for most subjects in the first cohort. At a false discovery rate of 0.05, a later analysis linked roughly 17,000 TCR beta sequences to specific HLA alleles. Because HLA typing was missing for some donors at each locus, association tests included only the typed subset. According to a later analysis, TCR association rates differed among HLA loci, with DRB1 alleles showing the most associated TCRs and HLA-C alleles showing the fewest. In this cohort, only TCR beta chains were sequenced, and detectable features were limited by the absence of alpha or paired-chain data. The authors suggested that the approach could potentially be extended to other disease states and immunological phenotypes. Linkage disequilibrium might explain the correlated functional status among segregating V segments, but an unknown experimental factor could not be excluded. According to a later analysis, parvovirus B19, influenza, CMV and Epstein-Barr virus appeared linked to several top co-occurrence clusters. A group of highly shared sequence variants was considered likely to be a technical artifact of the sequencing pipeline. The study gave a list of 150 to 200 TCR beta chains associated with cytomegalovirus. When HLA alleles, especially DR and DQ, strongly co-occurred, TCR associations were difficult to assign to individual alleles. V-gene and J-gene trimming of TCR beta chains was associated with a missense DCLRE1C variant in a later genetic analysis, and the association was replicated in an independent cohort. Broadly in line with IMGT annotations, most TCR beta V segments showed up in productive rearrangements about 90% or about 30% of the time in an earlier analysis of 450 to 600 of the donors. Over 15 rarely observed V segments, including chromosome 9 orphons, were excluded from the earlier analysis of 550 to 700 of the donors because counts were too low. A later analysis found that HLA-associated TCR beta chains were more clonally expanded and had lower generation probabilities than equally common non-associated chains. The only immune exposure information available for the cohort was CMV serostatus.

Libraries were prepared through the immunoSEQ multiplex PCR assay. For the multiplex PCR, a mixture combining 60 forward primers for TCR Vbeta segments and 13 reverse primers for TCR Jbeta segments was used. The CDR3 region of rearranged TCR beta genes was amplified from genomic DNA by a multiplex PCR assay. On the Illumina HiSeq System, the amplified TCR beta libraries were sequenced as 87-base-pair reads. Per the authors' processing: A later analysis counted about 82 million unique TCR beta chains across the 550 to 800 repertoires, and around 9.9 million of these chains were shared by at least two donors. Raw reads were error-corrected and collapsed into unique sequences with a nearest-neighbor algorithm that merged closely related sequences to remove PCR and sequencing errors. To assign V, D and J gene segments, CDR3 sequences were aligned to IMGT reference sequences. For a sequence to be retained, a match of at least six nucleotides was required to both a V gene segment and a J gene segment. A rearrangement counted as productive if the CDR3 had no stop codons and remained in frame with V and J, and every other rearrangement counted as non-productive. CDR3 was defined according to IMGT convention as the region running from the second conserved V-encoded cysteine to the conserved J-encoded phenylalanine. The earlier analysis of 500 to 650 of the donors excluded any sequence lacking an unambiguous match to a single V gene segment. An earlier analysis of a few hundred of the donors classified V segments as functional when productive rearrangements were above 56.7% and as segregating when the standard deviation between donors was above 5%. A statistical classification framework was built for diagnosing cytomegalovirus status from the catalog of TCR beta chain sequences. V and J gene assignment, in a later analysis, came from comparing TCR nucleotide sequences with IMGT/GENE-DB human TR gene sequences. The TCRdist pipeline was used in a later analysis to assign CDR3 sequences and most-parsimonious VDJ recombination scenarios. In a later analysis, each TCR beta chain was defined by its CDR3 amino acid sequence together with its V-gene family, and reads lacking a unique V-gene family were excluded. In a later analysis, approximately 590 highly shared, low-generation-probability nucleotide sequences were removed to address suspected cross-contamination and a sequencing artifact. A later analysis calculated a clonal expansion index for each public chain from normalized within-repertoire ranks of inferred template counts. In a later analysis, generation probabilities were computed with a VDJ recombination model fitted to out-of-frame rearrangements, and the resulting probabilities were checked against IGoR. In a later analysis, TCR-TCR, TCR-HLA and TCR-CMV co-occurrence was scored with hypergeometric tests, and a repertoire-size bias correction was applied to TCR pairs. A later analysis estimated false discovery rates by permuting HLA or CMV assignments 20 times. A later analysis grouped co-occurring TCRs with DBSCAN, adding TCRdist sequence similarity when clustering within HLA-allele-positive subsets. Co-occurrence clustering excluded repertoires with fewer than 30,000 or more than 120,000 public chains, plus five with anomalous nucleotide sharing. TCRdb took this table from immuneACCESS and kept in-frame rearrangements with V and J called. Such tables lack part of the clones; where checked against another copy, unresolved V genes explain under half of the gap, and the rest is unexplained. The DNA was the basis for D and trimming; V, J and clone size are from that table. The sample yields some 140,000 clones; more than 70% were counted once. In total, the top ten clones hold 5.6% of the sample.

In total, approximately 610 healthy bone marrow donors made up the cohort. At the time of sampling, every cohort member was nominally healthy, though immune exposures that went unrecorded were likely present. The donor was CMV seropositive and belonged to the group of 250 to 300 seropositive cohort members. A peripheral blood sample was provided by each donor, and peripheral blood mononuclear cells were used for TCR beta sequencing. The Qiagen DNeasy Blood Extraction Kit was used to extract genomic DNA from the blood cell samples. V is cut back by 5 bases and J by 5 bases, with 18 bases in the junction unmatched. CDR1 and CDR2 are drawn from the germline V gene: SGHNT, YENEEA. The CDR3 spans 20 residues, from the cysteine through the phenylalanine. The only DNA kept is the CDR3, 60 bases in frame from the first base.

The chain was built from TRBV11-3 and TRBJ2-1, with 13 central nucleotides matching TRBD2. The sequencing input was PBMCs. This TCR was sampled from a woman aged 40 to 55 in good health and CMV-seropositive. CDR3 region: CASSPTSGGGLAGLNNEQFF. The DNA is as follows: TGTGCCAGCAGCCCCACCTCCGGGGGGGGACTAGCGGGACTGAACAATGAGCAGTTCTTC.